Included here is one T cell receptor beta chain sequence, with context. No antigen is known for it. The data derive from a study of shared clonotypes between healthy human individuals. At the level of the study: Every donor yielded three CD4 naive, three CD4 memory, two CD8 naive and one CD8 memory plate. Study-level findings and limits: Richness estimates generally favored naive over memory subsets.

The V end lost 1 base, the J end lost 6 bases, and 4 bases lay between the germline ends. Germline-derived CDR1 and CDR2 are SGHVS and FNYEAQ. The CDR3 contains 12 residues. The authors split each subset's genomic DNA evenly across several immunoSEQ plates. Authors' methods: ImmunoSEQ junction-only sequences lacked quality scores, so their filtering differed. Sequencing was performed with immunoSEQ multiplex PCR; in TCRdb, only in-frame clones are kept and a portion is missing. Clonal size and the V and J genes are those of that table, whereas D and trimming came from the DNA. The sample has over a million clones; more than 95% are singletons.

The sample taken for sequencing was naive CD4+ T cells sorted from blood. Subset meaning: CD45RA+ positively selected. This receptor was obtained from a man aged 25-45 years in good health. The chain couples TRBV7-6 to TRBJ2-1; no firm D call. The CDR3 spells CASSLGVNEQFF. CDR3 sequence (DNA): TGTGCCAGCAGCTTAGGGGTCAATGAGCAGTTCTTC.